This TCR beta chain was observed in a study of blood T cell repertoires in COVID-19 (TCRdb year 2020). Broadly, across the study: Collaborator samples came from the United States, Italy and Spain and covered acute and convalescent phases of COVID-19. The material from the prospective study consisted of cDNA or gDNA derived from T cells, B-cell-depleted T cells, or PBMCs. Subjects who had been exposed to COVID-19, were actively infected with it, or had recovered from it provided the deeply sampled blood TCRbeta repertoires that made up the dataset. The repertoires were released in a freely available public database meant as a resource for research on the immune response to SARS-CoV-2. The samples were drawn from the first 160 participants of the ongoing ImmuneRACE study and from 950 to 1,500 subjects provided by 6 global collaborators. Nearly every sample came with metadata listing a de-identified subject ID, COVID-19 status, age in years and sex. Where HLA class I and class II types were available, the types were taken from metadata supplied by the sample provider, not from assay-based typing.

As for this clone: No cognate antigen has been identified for it. No base quality information exists; no much larger clone differs at one position.

What the study reported, not specific to this receptor: The amount of clinical and demographic metadata varied by source and participant and was provided uncurated.

TCRbeta CDR3 regions were amplified from genomic DNA using the immunoSEQ Assay, a bias-controlled multiplex PCR. Per the original workflow: The number of nucleated cells in each sample was estimated by amplification of reference gene primers within the assay. To quantify the absolute abundance of each unique TCRbeta CDR3 rearrangement, sequence reads were collapsed and filtered. For each sample, productive Simpson clonality was calculated as the square root of Simpson's diversity index across productive rearrangements. TCRdb took this table from immuneACCESS and kept in-frame rearrangements with V and J called. Such tables lack part of the clones; where checked against another copy, unresolved V genes explain under half of the gap, and the rest is unexplained. The D gene and trimming were derived from the DNA, and the V and J assignments and clone size from that table. The sample profile shows some 250,000 clones; 86% of them were found once. Together, the top ten hold approximately 2.1% of the sample.

V loses 4 bases of germline sequence and J loses 4 bases, and the interval between the two ends is 10 bases. The germline V gene (reference sequence) supplies CDR1 LNHDA and CDR2 SQIVND. The CDR3 spans 13 residues, from the cysteine through the phenylalanine. Of all the DNA, just the CDR3 is kept, 39 bases in frame from base 1. Another Seattle source contributed samples from volunteer blood donors who had recovered from COVID-19. Whole blood was collected in K2EDTA tubes by collaborating institutions according to the institutions' own protocols. For TCRbeta analysis, collaborators shipped samples in one of three forms: frozen whole blood, isolated PBMCs, or DNA extracted from either of those sample types.

The sequenced sample was peripheral blood. The clonotype originates from a man younger than 40 who had recovered from COVID-19. The chain employs TRBV19 and TRBJ1-2; no confident D gene assignment can be made. The CDR3 has the sequence CASSRNELYGYTF. The DNA is TGTGCCAGTAGTAGAAATGAACTCTATGGCTACACCTTC. The CDR3, completed at both ends by the reference TRBV19 and TRBJ1-2 genes, gives the full variable domain DGGITQSPKYLFRKEGQNVTLSCEQNLNHDAMYWYRQDPGQGLRLIYYSQIVNDFQKGDIAEGYSVSREKKESFPLTVTSAQKNPTAFYLCASSRNELYGYTFGSGTRLTVV.